This record looks at one T cell receptor (beta chain) sequence and its context. This clonotype occurred a few times. Its antigen specificity is not known. Within one base of it there is no much larger clone, and no base qualities were kept. The data stem from a study of T cells in Graves' hyperthyroidism and ophthalmopathy (dated by TCRdb to about 2019). Regarding the complete study: Peripheral blood was collected at initial diagnosis, before any treatment. Thyroid tissue and blood T-cell repertoires from roughly 6 Graves' hyperthyroidism patients were also compared in the study. A discovery cohort of about a hundred patients, roughly 45 with Graves' ophthalmopathy and 57 with stable Graves' hyperthyroidism, was used to find distinguishing TCR V-J signatures. The approximately 100 discovery patients were randomly split 7:3 into training and test sets. Whether ophthalmopathy could be predicted prospectively was tested in an independent validation cohort made up of under 20 hyperthyroidism patients plus 17 patients who later progressed to ophthalmopathy. The paper describes TCR Vbeta CDR3 sequencing of 135 peripheral blood samples, made up of approximately 40 ophthalmopathy patients, 70 to 80 hyperthyroidism patients and roughly 17 progressor patients. Following sampling, methimazole starting at 30 mg daily was given to hyperthyroidism patients, and high-dose intravenous methylprednisolone was given to ophthalmopathy patients.

Stable Graves' hyperthyroidism was defined as the absence of progression to ophthalmopathy over 18 months of follow-up. Hyperthyroidism patients were newly diagnosed, with disease duration under 2 months, and aged 18 to 65 years. Any patient with an uncontrolled infection, another autoimmune disease, pregnancy or lactation was excluded. Diagnoses relied on clinical symptoms, serum thyroxine and TRAb, thyroid ultrasound and orbital computed tomography. PBMCs were isolated from about 9.1 ml of fresh peripheral blood by Ficoll-Paque density gradient centrifugation. Total RNA was extracted with Trizol reagent, and quality was checked on an Agilent 2100 Bioanalyzer. Including the terminal cysteine and phenylalanine, the CDR3 comprises 15 residues. The CDR3 DNA has 45 bases and is translated from base 1. The germline V gene yields ENHRY for CDR1 and SYGVKD for CDR2. Germline trimming amounts to 9 bases on V and 2 bases on J, with 10 as the count of junction bases outside the gene matches.

The study at large found these results: Ophthalmopathy was separated from stable hyperthyroidism by a 13 V-J signature model, with roughly 88% sensitivity and approximately 81% specificity obtained in cross-validation and 80%/75% obtained in testing. No statistical method was used to fix the sample size in advance, and group allocation was not hidden from the investigators. In validation, the model predicted progression to ophthalmopathy a median of about 5.9 months before onset, with approximately 68% sensitivity and about 75% specificity. Most expanded thyroid clonotypes (frequency above 0.001) were also found in blood, which suggests that blood repertoires may mirror thyroid immune responses.

The TCR beta CDR3 regions were amplified from the RNA transcripts. The first round of RT-PCR for the TCR CDR3 was performed with the HTBI primer set and the Qiagen OneStep RT-PCR kit. Libraries were constructed in a second round of multiplex PCR, after which size selection and purification were performed. The libraries were sequenced on an Illumina HiSeq2000 using paired-end 100 bp reads. The paper's data handling went like this. Raw data were processed with SOAPnuke, discarding reads with adapters, uncalled bases, mean Phred below 15, or no exact constant-primer or identifier match. COPE v1.2.5 was used to merge the high-quality paired reads, and each unique nucleotide sequence was defined as a clonotype. Clonotypes were aligned to IMGT TRBV, TRBD and TRBJ reference segments using MiTCR v1.1. Only V-J combinations with frequency above 0.0001, covering about 99% of repertoires, were analysed. A TCS score was defined as the ratio between F50 (clonal expansion) and ExV (chaos), using BLOSUM62-based TCRdist between CDR3 peptides within each V-J. Welch's t-statistics and random forest reduced around 510 V-J features to 10 to 15, which were used in a naive Bayes classifier (R e1071). Starting from the raw public reads, TCRdb applied fastp trimming at Q25, assembled clones with MiXCR and retained in-frame beta chains. Duplicate CDR3 protein sequences are folded into a single record with the most common DNA and genes. The V and J calls follow TCRdb's processing rather than the paper's. Recorded for this sample are about 590,000 distinct CDR3 sequences; around 16% of them occurred a single time. Together, the top ten hold 7.3% of the sample.

The sequence is built from TRBV10-3 and TRBJ2-7; TRBD2 agrees with 10 junctional bases. The sequenced sample consisted of blood. The TCR was taken from a woman aged 25 to 39 with Graves' hyperthyroidism. The DNA sequence is given as TGTGCCATTAATAGCGGGAGGACAACAACCTACGAGCAGTACTTC. The translation is CAINSGRTTTYEQYF.